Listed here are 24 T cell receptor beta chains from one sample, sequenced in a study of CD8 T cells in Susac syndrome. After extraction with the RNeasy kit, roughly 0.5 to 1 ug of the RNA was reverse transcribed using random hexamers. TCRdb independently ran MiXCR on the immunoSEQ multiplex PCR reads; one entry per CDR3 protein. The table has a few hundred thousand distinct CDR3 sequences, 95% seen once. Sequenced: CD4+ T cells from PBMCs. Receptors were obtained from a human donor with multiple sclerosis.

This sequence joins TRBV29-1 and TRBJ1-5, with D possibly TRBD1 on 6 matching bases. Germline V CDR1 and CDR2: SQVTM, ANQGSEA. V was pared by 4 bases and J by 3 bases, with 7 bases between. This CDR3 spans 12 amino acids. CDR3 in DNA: TGCAGCGTTGCAGGGGCCAATCAGCCCCAGCATTTT. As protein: CSVAGANQPQHF.

The CDR3 DNA sequence: TGCAGCTCGGGACAGCAAGAGACCCAGTACTTC. Its translation is CSSGQQETQYF. The chain combines TRBV29-1 with TRBJ2-5; TRBD1 matches 7 bases. V dropped 8 bases and J dropped 2; count of bases not matched to a gene: 2. The CDR3 consists of 11 residues. Germline CDR1 SQVTM, CDR2 ANQGSEA.

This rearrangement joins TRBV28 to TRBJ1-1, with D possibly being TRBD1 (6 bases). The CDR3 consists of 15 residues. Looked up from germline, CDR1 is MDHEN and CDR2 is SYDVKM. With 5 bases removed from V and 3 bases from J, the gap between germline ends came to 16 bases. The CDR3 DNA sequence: TGTGCCAGCAGTCTCCCGACAGGCCTTTACACTGAAGCTTTCTTT. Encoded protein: CASSLPTGLYTEAFF.

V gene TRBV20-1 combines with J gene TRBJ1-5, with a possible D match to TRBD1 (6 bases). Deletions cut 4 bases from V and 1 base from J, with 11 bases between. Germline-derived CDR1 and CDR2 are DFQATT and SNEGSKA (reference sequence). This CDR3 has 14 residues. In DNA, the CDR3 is TGCAGTGCTACAACAGGGTTCAGCAATCAGCCCCAGCATTTT. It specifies CSATTGFSNQPQHF.

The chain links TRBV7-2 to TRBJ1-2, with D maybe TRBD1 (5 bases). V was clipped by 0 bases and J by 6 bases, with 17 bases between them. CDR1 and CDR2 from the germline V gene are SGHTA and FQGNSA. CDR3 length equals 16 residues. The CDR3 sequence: CASSLAPLGQGHGYTF. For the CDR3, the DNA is TGTGCCAGCAGCTTAGCACCTCTGGGGCAGGGCCATGGCTACACCTTC.

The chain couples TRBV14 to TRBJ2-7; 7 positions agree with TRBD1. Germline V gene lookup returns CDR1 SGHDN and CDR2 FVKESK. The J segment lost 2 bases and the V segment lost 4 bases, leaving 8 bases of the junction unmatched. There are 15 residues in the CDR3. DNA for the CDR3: TGTGCCAGCAGCCTTCGACAGGGTAACCCCTACGAGCAGTACTTC. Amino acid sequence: CASSLRQGNPYEQYF.

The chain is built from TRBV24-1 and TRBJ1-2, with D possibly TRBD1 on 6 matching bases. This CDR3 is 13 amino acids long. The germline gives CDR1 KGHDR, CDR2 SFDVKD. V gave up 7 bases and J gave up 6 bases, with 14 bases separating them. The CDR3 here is CATSSTGFDGYTF. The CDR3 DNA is TGTGCCACCAGCTCAACAGGGTTTGATGGCTACACCTTC.

CDR3 sequence: CASSQYADNQPQHF. The CDR3 nucleotides are TGTGCCAGCAGCCAATACGCAGACAATCAGCCCCAGCATTTT. This chain joins TRBV3-1 and TRBJ1-5; D gene uncertain. This CDR3 contains 14 residues. CDR1 and CDR2 (germline): LGHDT, YNNKEL (reference sequence). Trimming took off 2 bases at V and 3 bases at J, with 8 bases between the two ends.

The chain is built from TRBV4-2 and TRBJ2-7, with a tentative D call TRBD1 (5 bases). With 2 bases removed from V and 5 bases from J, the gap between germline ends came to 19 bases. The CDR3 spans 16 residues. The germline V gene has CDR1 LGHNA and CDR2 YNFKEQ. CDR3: CASSQPPMARVNEQYF. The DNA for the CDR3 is TGTGCCAGCAGCCAACCACCCATGGCCAGGGTCAACGAGCAGTACTTC.

The CDR3 nucleotides are TGTGCCAGCAGCCAACGTGGGGGGGACCAGTACTTC. Translation: CASSQRGGDQYF. V is TRBV3-1 and J is TRBJ2-5; 7 bases map to TRBD2. Germline trimming cut 2 bases from V and 10 bases from J; bases unmatched to any gene: 4. The CDR3 sequence is 12 residues long. The germline gives CDR1 LGHDT, CDR2 YNNKEL (reference sequence).

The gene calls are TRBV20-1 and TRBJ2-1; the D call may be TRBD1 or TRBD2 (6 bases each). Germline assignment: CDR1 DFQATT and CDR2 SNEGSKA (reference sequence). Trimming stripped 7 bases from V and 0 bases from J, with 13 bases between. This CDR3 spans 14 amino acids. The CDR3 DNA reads TGCAGTGTCCCGGGGGCCAGCTCCTACAATGAGCAGTTCTTC. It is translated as CSVPGASSYNEQFF.

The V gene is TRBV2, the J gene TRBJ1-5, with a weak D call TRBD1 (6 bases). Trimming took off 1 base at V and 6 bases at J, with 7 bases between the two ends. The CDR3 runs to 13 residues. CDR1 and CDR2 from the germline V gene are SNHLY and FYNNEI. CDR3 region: CASSEDRAQPQHF. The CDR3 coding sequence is TGTGCCAGCAGTGAAGACAGGGCTCAGCCCCAGCATTTT.

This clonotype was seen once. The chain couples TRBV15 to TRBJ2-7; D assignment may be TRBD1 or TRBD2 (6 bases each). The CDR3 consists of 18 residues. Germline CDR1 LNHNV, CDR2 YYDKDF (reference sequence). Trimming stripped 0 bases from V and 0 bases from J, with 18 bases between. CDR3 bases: TGTGCCACCAGCAGAGATGTCGGTAGCAGGGGAGGCTCCTACGAGCAGTACTTC. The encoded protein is CATSRDVGSRGGSYEQYF.

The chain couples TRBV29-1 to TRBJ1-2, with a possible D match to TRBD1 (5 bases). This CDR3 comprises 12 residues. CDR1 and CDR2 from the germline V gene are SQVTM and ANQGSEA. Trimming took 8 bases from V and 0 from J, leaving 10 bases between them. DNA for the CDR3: TGCAGCTTCCAGACAGCTAACTATGGCTACACCTTC. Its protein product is CSFQTANYGYTF. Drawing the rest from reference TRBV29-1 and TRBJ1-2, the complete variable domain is SAVISQKPSRDICQRGTSLTIQCQVDSQVTMMFWYRQQPGQSLTLIATANQGSEATYESGFVIDKFPISRPNLTFSTLTVSNMSPEDSSIYLCSFQTANYGYTFGSGTRLTVV.

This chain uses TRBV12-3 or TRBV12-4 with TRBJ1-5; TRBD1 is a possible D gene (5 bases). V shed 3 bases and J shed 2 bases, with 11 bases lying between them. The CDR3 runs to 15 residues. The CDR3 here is CASSFWGDGNQPQHF. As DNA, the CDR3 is TGTGCCAGCAGTTTTTGGGGGGACGGCAATCAGCCCCAGCATTTT.

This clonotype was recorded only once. In nucleotides, the CDR3 is TGTGCCAGCAGCCAATTAGGGGCCACTGAAGCTTTCTTT. Its translation is CASSQLGATEAFF. V gene TRBV3-1 combines with J gene TRBJ1-1; a weak D match, TRBD1 (5 bases). The germline V gene encodes CDR1 LGHDT and CDR2 YNNKEL (reference sequence). The germline V and J ends were trimmed by 2 bases and 4 bases, with 8 bases remaining between them. This CDR3 is 13 amino acids long.

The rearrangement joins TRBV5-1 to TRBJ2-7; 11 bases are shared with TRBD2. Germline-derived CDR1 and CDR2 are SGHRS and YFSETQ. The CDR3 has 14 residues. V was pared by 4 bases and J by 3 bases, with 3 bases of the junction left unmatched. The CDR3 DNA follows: TGCGCCAGCAGCATCACTAGCGGGGGCTACGAGCAGTACTTC. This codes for CASSITSGGYEQYF.

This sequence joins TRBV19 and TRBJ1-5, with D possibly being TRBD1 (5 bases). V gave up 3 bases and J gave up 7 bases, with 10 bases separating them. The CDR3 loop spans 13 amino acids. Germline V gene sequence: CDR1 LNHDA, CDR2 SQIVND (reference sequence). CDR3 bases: TGTGCCAGTAGTATCCAGGGTTGGCAGCCCCAGCATTTT. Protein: CASSIQGWQPQHF. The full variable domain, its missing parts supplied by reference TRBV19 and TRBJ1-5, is DGGITQSPKYLFRKEGQNVTLSCEQNLNHDAMYWYRQDPGQGLRLIYYSQIVNDFQKGDIAEGYSVSREKKESFPLTVTSAQKNPTAFYLCASSIQGWQPQHFGDGTRLSIL.

This chain's CDR3 is CACTQGRETQYF. As DNA, the CDR3 is TGTGCCTGTACCCAAGGGAGGGAGACCCAGTACTTC. J is TRBJ2-5 and V is TRBV30; possibly TRBD2 for D (6 bases). With 6 bases removed from V and 5 bases from J, the gap between germline ends came to 13 bases. Germline V gene data show CDR1 as GTSNPN and CDR2 as SVGIG (reference sequence). CDR3 length: 12 residues.

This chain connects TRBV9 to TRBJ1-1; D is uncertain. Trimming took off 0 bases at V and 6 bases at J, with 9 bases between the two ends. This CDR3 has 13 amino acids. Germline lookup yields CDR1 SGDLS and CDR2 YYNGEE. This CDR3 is CASSVVVAAEAFF. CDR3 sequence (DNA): TGTGCCAGCAGCGTAGTTGTAGCTGCTGAAGCTTTCTTT.

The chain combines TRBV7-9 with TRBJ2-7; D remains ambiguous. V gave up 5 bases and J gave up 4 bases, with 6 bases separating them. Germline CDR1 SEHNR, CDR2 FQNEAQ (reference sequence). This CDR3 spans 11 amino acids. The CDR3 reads CASSVGYEQYF. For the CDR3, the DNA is TGTGCCAGCAGCGTCGGTTACGAGCAGTACTTC.

The CDR3 reads CASSLAGQGVGYTF. The CDR3 DNA reads TGTGCCAGCAGCTTGGCCGGACAGGGGGTTGGCTACACCTTC. The chain joins TRBV5-4 to TRBJ1-2; 10 positions match TRBD1. Germline V lookup: CDR1 SGHNT, CDR2 YYREEE (reference sequence). J gave up 7 bases and V 0 bases, and 3 bases lay outside the gene matches. CDR3 size: 14 residues.

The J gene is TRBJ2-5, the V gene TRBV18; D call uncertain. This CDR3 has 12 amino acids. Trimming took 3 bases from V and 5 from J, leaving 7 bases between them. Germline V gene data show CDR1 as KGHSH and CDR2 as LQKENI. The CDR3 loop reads CASSPTGETQYF. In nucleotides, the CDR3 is TGTGCCAGCTCACCCACTGGGGAGACCCAGTACTTC.

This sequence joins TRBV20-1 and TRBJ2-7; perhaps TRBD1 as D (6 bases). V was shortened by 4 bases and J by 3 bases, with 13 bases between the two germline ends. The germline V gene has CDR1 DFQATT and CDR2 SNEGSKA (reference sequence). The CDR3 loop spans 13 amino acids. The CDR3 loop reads CSATGHLGYEQYF. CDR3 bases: TGCAGTGCTACGGGACACCTAGGCTACGAGCAGTACTTC.